This T cell receptor (beta chain) was found in a study of early T cells in non-severe SARS-CoV-2 infection. Germline CDR1 reads SGHDT; CDR2 reads YYEEEE. V was pared by 9 bases and J by 4 bases, with 11 bases between. CDR3 size: 12 residues. TCRdb processed the 5' RACE reads anew with MiXCR; each CDR3 protein has one entry. This table has 55,000 to 70,000 distinct CDR3 sequences, around 4.7% appearing once. This chain uses TRBV5-6 with TRBJ2-1; D might be TRBD1 (6 bases). This sequence was found in an adult who was a healthcare worker with PCR-confirmed SARS-CoV-2 infection or an uninfected control (not recorded which). The sequenced sample was whole blood. For the CDR3, the DNA is TGTGCCAACCCCGGACAGTACAATGAGCAGTTCTTC. Its protein product is CANPGQYNEQFF.